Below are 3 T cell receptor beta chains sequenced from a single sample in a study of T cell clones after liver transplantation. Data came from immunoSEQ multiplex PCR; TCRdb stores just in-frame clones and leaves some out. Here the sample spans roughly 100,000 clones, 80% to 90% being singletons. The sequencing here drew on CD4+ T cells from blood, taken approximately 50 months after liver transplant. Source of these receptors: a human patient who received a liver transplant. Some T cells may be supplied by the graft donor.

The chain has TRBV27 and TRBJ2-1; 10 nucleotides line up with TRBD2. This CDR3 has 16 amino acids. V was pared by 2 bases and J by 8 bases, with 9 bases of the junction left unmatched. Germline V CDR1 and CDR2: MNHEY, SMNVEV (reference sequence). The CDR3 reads CASSLTPGLASHEQFF. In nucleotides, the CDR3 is TGTGCCAGCAGTTTAACACCGGGACTAGCGTCCCATGAGCAGTTCTTC.

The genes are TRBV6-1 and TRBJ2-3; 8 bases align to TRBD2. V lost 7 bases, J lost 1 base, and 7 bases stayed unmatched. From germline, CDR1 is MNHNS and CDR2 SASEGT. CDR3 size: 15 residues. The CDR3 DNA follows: TGTGCCAGCACCGTCGGCGGGGGGCGCACAGATACGCAGTATTTT. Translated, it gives CASTVGGGRTDTQYF.

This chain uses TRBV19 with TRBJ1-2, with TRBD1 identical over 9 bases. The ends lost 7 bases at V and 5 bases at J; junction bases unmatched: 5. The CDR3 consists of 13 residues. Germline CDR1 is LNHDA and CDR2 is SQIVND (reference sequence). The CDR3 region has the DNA TGTGCCAGTATGGGGGACAGGGTTTATGGCTACACCTTC. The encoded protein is CASMGDRVYGYTF. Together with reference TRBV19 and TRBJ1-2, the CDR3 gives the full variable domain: DGGITQSPKYLFRKEGQNVTLSCEQNLNHDAMYWYRQDPGQGLRLIYYSQIVNDFQKGDIAEGYSVSREKKESFPLTVTSAQKNPTAFYLCASMGDRVYGYTFGSGTRLTVV.